The source of this T cell receptor (beta chain) is a study of T-cell reconstitution after alpha-beta-depleted transplantation in children. The CDR3 is 15 residues long. Deletions cut 4 bases from V and 0 bases from J, with 10 bases between. In the case of this clonotype: As yet, its antigen is unknown.

Library preparation (for TCRbeta) was performed with unique molecular identifiers. Each CDR3 protein is one row after TCRdb ran MiXCR on the PCR reads. The sample yields about 98,000 distinct CDR3 sequences, under 7% seen once. Study-level results: The authors attributed T-cell counts and diversity one year after transplant mostly to newly produced T cells. The study reportedly traced alpha-beta T cells about two months after transplant to several hundred expanded graft clones. For some patients, TCRbeta diversity was high at day 60 because of recipient T cells and thymic progenitors that survived.

This receptor was identified in a female patient between 2 and 10 years old who had a stem cell transplant for Fanconi anemia, so the T cells may come from the graft donor. The sequencing here drew on PBMCs, mostly from graft donor cells, taken 60 days after TCRalphabeta/CD19-depleted stem cell transplant. The chain has TRBV12-3 or TRBV12-4 and TRBJ1-5, with no clear D. CDR3 in amino acids: CASSSSHHSNQPQHF. The CDR3 bases are TGTGCCAGCAGTTCCTCTCACCATAGCAATCAGCCCCAGCATTTT.